The 5 T cell receptor beta chains given below trace back to one sample, sequenced in a study of fetal regulatory T cell absence and autoimmunity listed by TCRdb under 2017. The library came from the immunoSEQ multiplex PCR assay. Sourced from immuneACCESS, this table was stored by TCRdb with only in-frame sequences that have V and J called. A share of the clones is absent; for the studies checked, an unresolved V gene accounts for under half, and the remainder has no known explanation. A total of 95,000 or so clones appear in this sample, around 72% of them only once. The ten most abundant clones make up 2% of the sample. Sequencing was done on a sample of pancreas tissue. The receptor source for this set is a male donor with IPEX syndrome.

The chain has TRBV5-6 and TRBJ2-7; 8 bases align to TRBD2. J gave up 0 bases and V 0 bases, and 2 bases lay outside the gene matches. Per the germline V gene, CDR1 is SGHDT and CDR2 is YYEEEE. This CDR3 is built from 15 residues. CDR3 sequence (DNA): TGTGCCAGCAGCTTGGCGGGAGGGAGCTCCTACGAGCAGTACTTC. It codes for CASSLAGGSSYEQYF.

The chain carries TRBV5-6 and TRBJ2-2, with D possibly called TRBD1 or TRBD2 (5 bases each). Trimming shortened V by 2 bases and J by 10 bases, and 15 bases separated the two germline ends. Germline V gene data show CDR1 as SGHDT and CDR2 as YYEEEE. CDR3 length: 14 amino acids. CDR3 in DNA: TGTGCCAGCAGCTTCGGGACCAGTAAGAAGGAGCTGTTTTTT. Amino acid sequence: CASSFGTSKKELFF. Filled out from reference TRBV5-6 and TRBJ2-2, the complete variable domain reads DAGVTQSPTHLIKTRGQQVTLRCSPKSGHDTVSWYQQALGQGPQFIFQYYEEEERQRGNFPDRFSGHQFPNYSSELNVNALLLGDSALYLCASSFGTSKKELFFGEGSRLTVL.

The rearrangement joins TRBV6-6 to TRBJ1-1; D unresolved. Germline lookup yields CDR1 MNHNY and CDR2 SVGAGI (reference sequence). This CDR3 contains 12 residues. The V gene lost 0 bases and the J gene lost 3 bases, with 2 bases spanning the gap. CDR3 DNA: TGTGCCAGCAGTTACTCGCACACTGAAGCTTTCTTT. Translation gives CASSYSHTEAFF.

The V and J genes are TRBV5-4 and TRBJ2-2; TRBD1 agrees at 8 bases. The length of the CDR3 is 15 residues. Germline trimming cut 4 bases from V and 5 bases from J; bases unmatched to any gene: 7. CDR1 is SGHNT and CDR2 is YYREEE in the germline V gene (reference sequence). CDR3 bases: TGTGCCAGCAGCCGGGGACAGGTTGTAACCGGGGAGCTGTTTTTT. Translated, it gives CASSRGQVVTGELFF.

The chain joins TRBV10-2 to TRBJ2-1; the D gene is possibly TRBD2 (6 bases). The CDR3 is 13 amino acids. Germline CDR1 reads WSHSY; CDR2 reads SAAADI. Deletions cut 5 bases from V and 4 bases from J, with 9 bases between. This CDR3 reads CASSWGTYNEQFF. The CDR3 nucleotides are TGCGCCAGCAGTTGGGGGACTTACAATGAGCAGTTCTTC.